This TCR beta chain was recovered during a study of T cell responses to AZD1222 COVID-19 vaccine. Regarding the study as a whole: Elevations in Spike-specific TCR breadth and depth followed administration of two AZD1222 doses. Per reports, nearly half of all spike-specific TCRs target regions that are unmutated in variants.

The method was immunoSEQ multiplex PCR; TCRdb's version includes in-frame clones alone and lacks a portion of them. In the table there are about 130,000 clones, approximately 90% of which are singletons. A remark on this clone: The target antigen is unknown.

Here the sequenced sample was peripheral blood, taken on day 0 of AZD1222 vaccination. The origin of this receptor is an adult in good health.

CDR3 region: CASSRTGEAGYTF. The CDR3 region has the DNA TGTGCCAGCAGCAGAACAGGGGAGGCTGGCTACACCTTC. This chain uses TRBV7-9 with TRBJ1-2; TRBD1 aligns across 7 bases. CDR1 SEHNR and CDR2 FQNEAQ come from the germline V gene (reference sequence). Trimming took 5 bases from V and 7 from J; bases not matched to a gene: 7. This CDR3 spans 13 amino acids.